This T cell receptor (beta chain) was observed in a study of blood T cell repertoires in COVID-19. Study at large: Specimens from acute and convalescent COVID-19 originated in the United States, Italy and Spain. Sources were T cells, B-cell-depleted T cells, or PBMCs; the material itself was cDNA or gDNA.

As handled by the study authors: Estimation of nucleated cell counts relied on the amplification of reference gene primers. TCRdb keeps only in-frame clones here, not all; method: immunoSEQ multiplex PCR. V and J calls and clone size are as listed in that table; D and trimming were resolved from the DNA. The sample lists roughly 340,000 clones, over 70% occurring once. Germline CDR1 is MNHNY and CDR2 is SVGAGI (reference sequence). Between the trimmed V and J ends, which lost 6 bases and 3 bases, there was a span of 11 bases. This CDR3 has 14 residues. Sample: peripheral blood. The source of this sequence is a woman in her 50s with COVID-19, enrolled during active disease. This chain links TRBV6-6 with TRBJ1-4; TRBD1 is a possible D gene (5 bases). CDR3 loop: CASSQTVPNEKLFF. Here the CDR3 DNA reads TGTGCCAGCAGCCAGACAGTTCCTAATGAAAAACTGTTTTTT.